This TCR beta chain was sequenced for a study of OX40 agonist ivuxolimab in advanced cancers. Study-wide findings and caveats: Among the nonresponders, some also had low normalized T-cell clonal expansion.

This clone was observed a few times. Its antigen remains unidentified. Losses at the gene ends were 8 bases for V and 7 bases for J; bases not matched to a gene: 4. The V gene's germline CDR1 is MNHEY and CDR2 SVGAGI. The CDR3 is 11 residues long. Data came from immunoSEQ multiplex PCR; TCRdb stores just in-frame clones and leaves some out. The table has under 80,000 clones, around nine tenths seen once. The origin of this receptor is an adult with an advanced solid tumor such as melanoma, head and neck, liver or kidney cancer. The chain has TRBV6-5 and TRBJ1-2, with 7 bases aligning to TRBD1. Sequenced material: CD4+ or CD8+ T cells sorted from blood, taken in a trial of the OX40 agonist ivuxolimab. In nucleotides, the CDR3 is TGTGCCAGCTCCTACAGGGGTGGCTACACCTTC. Translation gives CASSYRGGYTF.